The following is a TCR beta chain sequence with its context. CDR1 DFQATT and CDR2 SNEGSKA come from the germline V gene (reference sequence). CDR3 length equals 14 residues. V lost 3 bases to trimming and J lost 0 bases, with 11 bases between them. The sample belongs to a study of T-cell reconstitution after alpha-beta-depleted transplantation in children. Researchers prepared the TCRbeta library using unique molecular identifiers, the study reports. TCRdb called the PCR reads again in MiXCR, with one record for every CDR3 protein. Altogether approximately 400,000 distinct CDR3 sequences are present, roughly 10% being singletons, with the ten largest covering 4.5% to 7%.

Here the sequenced sample was PBMCs from the stem cell graft donor, taken from the stem cell graft. This chain uses TRBV20-1 with TRBJ2-5; D not certain. This clonotype originated in a human donor who donated a stem cell graft to a child with acute myeloid leukemia. This chain's CDR3 is CSASRTVDQETQYF. DNA for the CDR3: TGCAGTGCTAGCCGTACAGTAGACCAAGAGACCCAGTACTTC.